This T cell receptor beta chain comes out of a study of blood T cell repertoires in COVID-19. The wider study: The samples span acute and convalescent COVID-19 from the United States, Italy and Spain. Sample material is recorded as cDNA or gDNA derived from T cells, B-cell-depleted T cells, or PBMCs.

The CDR3 totals 11 residues. V dropped 3 bases and J dropped 9; count of bases not matched to a gene: 2. The germline gives CDR1 SGDLS, CDR2 YYNGEE. Per the study methods: Quantification of nucleated cells was approximated via reference gene primer amplification. Clones were sequenced by immunoSEQ multiplex PCR, and TCRdb holds only the in-frame ones, with some missing. V and J calls plus clone size are reproduced from that table; the DNA served to infer D and trimming. The sample includes about 46,000 clones, 87% seen only once; the top ten take 15% to 20%. The specimen sequenced was peripheral blood. The chain couples TRBV9 to TRBJ2-7, with 8 bases matching TRBD2. The origin of this receptor is a human donor in a cohort sampled during active COVID-19. The CDR3, as DNA: TGTGCCAGCAGCGACGCGGGGGGGCAGTACTTC. Protein product: CASSDAGGQYF.